Sequencing of this TCR beta chain was carried out in a study of blood T cell repertoires in COVID-19. Background on the study: Sources were T cells, B-cell-depleted T cells, or PBMCs; the material itself was cDNA or gDNA.

CDR1 and CDR2 (germline): SGHAT, FQNNGV. The J segment lost 2 bases and the V segment lost 6 bases, leaving 3 bases of the junction unmatched. The CDR3 loop spans 15 amino acids. The table came from immunoSEQ multiplex PCR; TCRdb's copy has only in-frame clones and leaves some out. The sample records about 290,000 clones, 89% being singletons. The chain has TRBV11-2 and TRBJ2-1; 11 nucleotides align to TRBD2. Input material: PBMCs or T cells enriched from blood (not recorded which). This receptor was taken from a woman between 40 and 50 years old who had recovered from COVID-19. DNA of the CDR3: TGTGCCAGCAGTCCTAGCGGGGGGCCCTACAATGAGCAGTTCTTC. Protein sequence: CASSPSGGPYNEQFF. The full variable domain, its missing parts supplied by reference TRBV11-2 and TRBJ2-1, is EAGVAQSPRYKIIEKRQSVAFWCNPISGHATLYWYQQILGQGPKLLIQFQNNGVVDDSQLPKDRFSAERLKGVDSTLKIQPAKLEDSAVYLCASSPSGGPYNEQFFGPGTRLTVL.